The 9 T cell receptor beta chains reported below all come from one sample, sequenced in a study of cytomegalovirus exposure and HLA in healthy donors. Assay used: immunoSEQ multiplex PCR; TCRdb lists only in-frame clones, some missing. The table has some 200,000 clones, about 93% seen once. The sequencing input was PBMCs. Source of these receptors: a young woman in good health and CMV-seronegative.

The CDR3 spells CASSVAGRTGELFF. CDR3 coding DNA: TGTGCCAGCAGCGTAGCTGGCCGCACCGGGGAGCTGTTTTTT. The V gene is TRBV9, the J gene TRBJ2-2; no clear D gene. The germline gives CDR1 SGDLS, CDR2 YYNGEE. V was cut by 0 bases and J by 4 bases, with 7 bases left in between. The length of the CDR3 is 14 residues. Based on the CDR3 plus reference TRBV9 and TRBJ2-2, the full variable domain is DSGVTQTPKHLITATGQRVTLRCSPRSGDLSVYWYQQSLDQGLQFLIQYYNGEERAKGNILERFSAQQFPDLHSELNLSSLELGDSALYFCASSVAGRTGELFFGEGSRLTVL.

This clone was seen a single time. This sequence joins TRBV21-1 and TRBJ2-1; the D call in the table, TRBD2, was not verified against the DNA. TRBV21-1 is a documented pseudogene. The CDR3 is 15 residues long. CDR3 nucleotide sequence: TGTGCCAGCAGCCCTACTAGCGGGATGGGCAATGAGCAGTTCTTC. Translating gives CASSPTSGMGNEQFF.

This sequence joins TRBV5-1 and TRBJ2-2, with TRBD1 matching over 9 bases. Germline loops: CDR1 SGHRS, CDR2 YFSETQ. The length of the CDR3 is 15 residues. J was trimmed by 8 bases and V by 5 bases; bases with no gene match: 10. The chain's CDR3 is CASSRTGEMSGELFF. The CDR3 DNA sequence: TGCGCCAGCAGTCGGACAGGGGAGATGTCGGGGGAGCTGTTTTTT. Combining the CDR3 with reference TRBV5-1 and TRBJ2-2 gives the whole variable domain KAGVTQTPRYLIKTRGQQVTLSCSPISGHRSVSWYQQTPGQGLQFLFEYFSETQRNKGNFPGRFSGRQFSNSRSEMNVSTLELGDSALYLCASSRTGEMSGELFFGEGSRLTVL.

This rearrangement joins TRBV7-9 to TRBJ2-1; 8 nucleotides match TRBD1. CDR3 length equals 16 residues. Germline trimming cut 1 base from V and 4 bases from J; bases unmatched to any gene: 6. Germline V CDR1 and CDR2: SEHNR, FQNEAQ (reference sequence). CDR3 region: CASSLVSGQGYNEQFF. As DNA, the CDR3 is TGTGCCAGCAGCTTAGTATCTGGACAGGGTTACAATGAGCAGTTCTTC. The whole variable domain, remainder taken from reference TRBV7-9 and TRBJ2-1, is DTGVSQNPRHKITKRGQNVTFRCDPISEHNRLYWYRQTLGQGPEFLTYFQNEAQLEKSRLLSDRFSAERPKGSFSTLEIQRTEQGDSAMYLCASSLVSGQGYNEQFFGPGTRLTVL.

CDR3: CASSARLAGGGVQYF. In nucleotides, the CDR3 is TGTGCCAGTAGTGCTCGACTAGCGGGAGGGGGAGTCCAGTACTTC. This chain links TRBV19 with TRBJ2-4; 14 nucleotides line up with TRBD2. V shed 5 bases and J 13 bases; nucleotides not matched to a gene: 10. This CDR3 spans 15 amino acids. Germline lookup yields CDR1 LNHDA and CDR2 SQIVND (reference sequence).

V usage is TRBV5-4 and J usage is TRBJ2-5; D gene unclear. Germline-derived CDR1 and CDR2 are SGHNT and YYREEE (reference sequence). V gave up 1 base and J gave up 5 bases, with 12 bases separating them. This CDR3 contains 14 residues. The CDR3 loop reads CASSLIGPTETQYF. DNA for the CDR3: TGTGCCAGCAGCTTGATTGGCCCAACGGAGACCCAGTACTTC.

The genes are TRBV27 and TRBJ2-4; D possibly corresponds to TRBD2 (6 bases). CDR1 is MNHEY and CDR2 is SMNVEV in the germline V gene (reference sequence). V gave up 9 bases and J gave up 5 bases, with 11 bases separating them. The CDR3 is 12 amino acids. The CDR3 loop is CASRDLENIQYF. As DNA, the CDR3 is TGTGCCAGTCGGGACTTAGAAAACATTCAGTACTTC.

The CDR3 is CASSPRGQGATEAFF. The CDR3 DNA follows: TGTGCCAGCAGTCCGCGGGGACAGGGAGCCACTGAAGCTTTCTTT. The chain couples TRBV27 to TRBJ1-1, with TRBD1 matching 9 bases. There are 15 residues in the CDR3. Trimming removed 5 bases from V and 4 bases from J; junction bases left unmatched: 8. CDR1 and CDR2 from the germline V gene are MNHEY and SMNVEV (reference sequence).

This rearrangement joins TRBV11-2 to TRBJ2-1; 9 nucleotides align to TRBD2. Trimming cost V 5 bases and J 10 bases; bases outside gene matches: 12. CDR1 and CDR2 from the germline V gene are SGHAT and FQNNGV. This CDR3 region has 15 residues. CDR3 residues: CASSPSGTSYTEQFF. The CDR3 nucleotides are TGTGCCAGCAGCCCCTCCGGGACTAGCTACACAGAGCAGTTCTTC.